These T cell receptor beta chains were read from a single sample in a study of molecular identifiers for immune sequencing clone quantification. Each CDR3 protein is one row after TCRdb ran MiXCR on the PCR reads. The sample includes 85,000 to 100,000 distinct CDR3 sequences, approximately 24% of them seen just once. The sample comprised naive CD8+ T cells from blood, with Jurkat cell RNA spiked in. The source is a human donor in good health. Some libraries in this study had Jurkat cell RNA spiked in. Each CDR3 is given with its conserved first and last residue. The order of the fields is V gene, clone size, J gene, D gene, CDR3 protein, CDR3 DNA. A D gene is named only where the DNA matches it firmly. Clone size appears in some rows only: once, few, many, or a class for an expanded clone.

TRBV12-3/TRBV12-4	many	TRBJ2-2	TRBD2	CASSLGLAGGPGTGELFF	TGTGCCAGCAGTTTAGGGCTAGCGGGAGGCCCGGGCACCGGGGAGCTGTTTTTT
TRBV11-2	-	TRBJ2-7	-	CASSPGAGAYEQYF	TGTGCCAGCAGCCCAGGGGCCGGGGCCTACGAGCAGTACTTC
TRBV6-2/TRBV6-3	few	TRBJ2-3	TRBD2	CASSGTSIRTDTQYF	TGTGCCAGCAGTGGGACTAGTATTCGCACAGATACGCAGTATTTT
TRBV19	many	TRBJ2-3	TRBD2	CASSPIAGVLDTQYF	TGTGCCAGTAGTCCAATAGCGGGAGTGTTAGATACGCAGTATTTT
TRBV7-2	many	TRBJ1-1	-	CASSPEGFEAFF	TGTGCCAGCAGTCCCGAGGGTTTTGAAGCTTTCTTT
TRBV20-1	-	TRBJ2-3	TRBD2	CSARDGDSGRARYF	TGCAGTGCTAGAGATGGGGATAGCGGGAGGGCCCGCTATTTT
TRBV5-6	-	TRBJ2-3	-	CASSLVYWGGSPDTQFF	TGTGCCAGCAGCTTGGTGTATTGGGGCGGCAGCCCAGATACGCAGTTTTTT
TRBV4-3	few	TRBJ2-3	TRBD2	CASSPGIAGGPEDTQYF	TGCGCCAGCAGCCCCGGAATAGCGGGAGGGCCGGAAGATACGCAGTATTTT
TRBV5-1	-	TRBJ2-1	TRBD1	CASSPTPGQSSYDEQFF	TGCGCCAGCAGTCCTACCCCGGGACAGAGCTCCTACGATGAGCAGTTCTTC
TRBV7-9	many	TRBJ1-1	-	CASSQGVTEAFF	TGTGCCAGCAGCCAAGGGGTGACTGAAGCTTTCTTT
TRBV7-9	many	TRBJ1-1	-	CASSPRVKPPNTEAFF	TGTGCCAGCAGCCCTAGGGTCAAGCCACCGAACACTGAAGCTTTCTTT
TRBV29-1	many	TRBJ2-1	TRBD2	CSPGTSKFF	TGCAGCCCCGGGACTAGCAAGTTCTTC
TRBV18	many	TRBJ2-5	TRBD2	CASTDTSGYGETQYF	TGTGCCAGCACTGATACTAGCGGATATGGAGAGACCCAGTACTTC
TRBV27	few	TRBJ1-5	-	CASSSPSQPQHF	TGTGCCAGCAGTTCGCCGAGTCAGCCCCAGCATTTT
TRBV19	many	TRBJ2-7	TRBD2	CASSPGTSSYEQYF	TGTGCCAGTAGCCCCGGGACTAGCAGCTACGAGCAGTACTTC
TRBV30	few	TRBJ1-1	-	CAWSVTGTEAFF	TGTGCCTGGAGTGTAACCGGGACTGAAGCTTTCTTT
TRBV9	many	TRBJ2-7	-	CASSPASGPYEQYF	TGTGCCAGCAGCCCAGCATCAGGCCCTTACGAGCAGTACTTC
TRBV7-6	-	TRBJ2-1	TRBD2	CASSLVERLAGGSLSYNEQFF	TGTGCCAGCAGCCTCGTAGAGAGACTAGCGGGGGGCTCTCTCTCTTACAATGAGCAGTTCTTC
TRBV7-2	many	TRBJ1-4	-	CASSLNNEKLFF	TGTGCCAGCAGCTTGAATAATGAAAAACTGTTTTTT
TRBV4-1	few	TRBJ2-2	-	CASSKNTGELFF	TGCGCCAGCAGCAAGAACACCGGGGAGCTGTTTTTT
TRBV6-6	many	TRBJ2-7	-	CASSYLAQGRSYEQYF	TGTGCCAGCAGTTATTTGGCTCAGGGTCGCTCCTACGAGCAGTACTTC
TRBV4-1	many	TRBJ1-5	-	CASSLESGNQPQHF	TGCGCCAGCAGCCTTGAGTCAGGCAATCAGCCCCAGCATTTT